This T cell receptor beta chain was sequenced in a study of T cells in Graves' hyperthyroidism and ophthalmopathy. Whole-study results and caveats: The model made its ophthalmopathy prediction, and onset followed a median approximately 6.5 months later. Patients with ophthalmopathy were separated from those with stable hyperthyroidism by a 13 V-J model.

In this sample, this clonotype turned up many times. Its matching antigen is unknown. The germline V and J ends were trimmed by 4 bases and 6 bases, with 16 bases remaining between them. The CDR3 sequence is 14 residues long. Germline V gives CDR1 SGHKS, CDR2 YYEKEE (reference sequence). There were TCR beta CDR3 regions amplified from RNA transcripts. The HTBI primer set served for first-round RT-PCR of the TCR CDR3. One entry per CDR3 protein results from TCRdb running MiXCR on the multiplex PCR reads. Among roughly 49,000 distinct CDR3 sequences, roughly 50% were seen once, and the ten largest hold 34%. With a duration under 2 months, the hyperthyroidism was newly diagnosed in patients aged 18 to 65. Orbital computed tomography and thyroid ultrasound, together with serum TRAb and thyroxine and clinical symptoms, were used for diagnoses.

The sequenced sample was peripheral blood or thyroid tissue (not recorded which). V and J are TRBV5-5 and TRBJ1-1, with D unclear. The TCR was taken from a young man with Graves' hyperthyroidism. Here the CDR3 reads CASSPPGGVAEAFF. The CDR3 DNA reads TGTGCCAGCAGCCCGCCGGGTGGCGTGGCTGAAGCTTTCTTT.